These 17 T cell receptor beta chains share one sample of origin, sequenced in a study of blood T cell repertoires in COVID-19. The table came from immunoSEQ multiplex PCR; TCRdb's copy has only in-frame clones and leaves some out. The repertoire consists of some 220,000 clones, with 86% occurring once and the leading ten covering over 3%. The sample taken for sequencing was PBMCs or T cells enriched from blood (not recorded which). The receptors were sampled from a woman aged 40 to 50 with acute COVID-19.

The rearrangement links TRBV9 to TRBJ2-1; 9 nucleotides match TRBD1. V lost 0 bases to trimming and J lost 8 bases; unmatched junction nucleotides: 9. The CDR3 has 16 residues. The V gene's germline CDR1 is SGDLS and CDR2 YYNGEE. The CDR3 is CASSVGTGERVDEQFF. The CDR3 DNA follows: TGTGCCAGCAGCGTAGGGACAGGGGAAAGAGTGGATGAGCAGTTCTTC.

The genes are TRBV29-1 and TRBJ2-3; no definite D call. The CDR3 covers 12 residues. Deletions cut 5 bases from V and 0 bases from J, with 6 bases between. Germline V gives CDR1 SQVTM, CDR2 ANQGSEA. The CDR3 DNA reads TGCAGCGTTTTCTCTAGCACAGATACGCAGTATTTT. Protein product: CSVFSSTDTQYF.

The chain carries TRBV5-8 and TRBJ1-2, with no clear D. The V end was cut by 2 bases, the J end by 8 bases, with 4 bases between. Germline CDR1 reads SGHTS; CDR2 reads YDEGEE. The CDR3 totals 10 residues. CDR3 in amino acids: CASSFQGYTF. The CDR3 DNA reads as TGTGCCAGCAGCTTCCAGGGCTACACCTTC.

This clone was seen a handful of times. The chain couples TRBV6-5 to TRBJ1-2, with D tentatively TRBD1 (6 bases). Trimming pared 6 bases from V and 4 bases from J, leaving 12 bases between. The CDR3 loop spans 13 amino acids. Germline V CDR1 and CDR2: MNHEY, SVGAGI. The CDR3 DNA is TGTGCCAGCAGGACAGGTCACACCTATGGCTACACCTTC. Residues: CASRTGHTYGYTF.

The rearrangement uses TRBV19 and TRBJ1-6; no clear D gene. The CDR3 is 13 amino acids. Per germline, CDR1 LNHDA and CDR2 SQIVND (reference sequence). Trimming shortened V by 1 base and J by 7 bases, and 5 bases separated the two germline ends. CDR3: CASSIAGNSPLHF. The CDR3 bases are TGTGCCAGTAGTATAGCCGGGAATTCACCCCTCCACTTT.

This sequence joins TRBV2 and TRBJ2-1, with D tentatively TRBD1 (6 bases). The germline gives CDR1 SNHLY, CDR2 FYNNEI. Between the trimmed V and J ends, which lost 6 bases and 12 bases, there was a span of 12 bases. CDR3 length: 11 amino acids. Here the CDR3 DNA reads TGTGCCAGCAGGGCACAGGGTGTGCAGTTCTTC. Its protein is CASRAQGVQFF.

V usage is TRBV7-9 and J usage is TRBJ1-1; D gene ambiguous. The length of the CDR3 is 18 residues. Trimming took 5 bases from V and 3 from J, leaving 25 bases between them. Germline lookup yields CDR1 SEHNR and CDR2 FQNEAQ (reference sequence). The CDR3 spells CASSPPPPSLIGDTEAFF. CDR3 nucleotide sequence: TGTGCCAGCAGCCCACCCCCCCCCTCCCTAATCGGTGACACTGAAGCTTTCTTT. Based on the CDR3 plus reference TRBV7-9 and TRBJ1-1, the full variable domain is DTGVSQNPRHKITKRGQNVTFRCDPISEHNRLYWYRQTLGQGPEFLTYFQNEAQLEKSRLLSDRFSAERPKGSFSTLEIQRTEQGDSAMYLCASSPPPPSLIGDTEAFFGQGTRLTVV.

The J gene is TRBJ2-7, the V gene TRBV2; tentatively, D is TRBD2 (6 bases). This CDR3 contains 15 residues. V dropped 5 bases and J dropped 2 bases, with 16 bases sitting between them. Germline V gene sequence: CDR1 SNHLY, CDR2 FYNNEI. The CDR3 coding sequence is TGTGCCAGCAGTCCCTCGGCGGGGAACCCCTACGAGCAGTACGTC. Translation: CASSPSAGNPYEQYV.

The chain carries TRBV4-1 and TRBJ2-1; 7 bases are a match to TRBD1. Germline lookup yields CDR1 MGHRA and CDR2 YSYEKL. The CDR3 covers 16 residues. Trimming cost V 1 base and J 8 bases; bases outside gene matches: 11. The CDR3 sequence is CASSQGATGVGDEQFF. The CDR3 nucleotides are TGCGCCAGCAGCCAAGGTGCAACAGGGGTGGGGGATGAGCAGTTCTTC.

This chain joins TRBV5-1 and TRBJ1-2; 11 nucleotides align to TRBD1. The V gene's germline CDR1 is SGHRS and CDR2 YFSETQ. This CDR3 spans 15 amino acids. J lost 7 bases, V lost 0 bases, and 5 bases had no gene match. In nucleotides, the CDR3 is TGCGCCAGCAGCTTGGCGCCGGACAGGGGGCTTGGCTACACCTTC. It is translated as CASSLAPDRGLGYTF.

The chain joins TRBV7-2 to TRBJ1-2, with 7 bases identical to TRBD1. CDR1 is SGHTA, CDR2 FQGNSA, per germline. The CDR3 loop spans 15 amino acids. The V and J ends lost 6 bases and 4 bases, in that order; junction bases with no gene match: 11. CDR3 DNA: TGTGCCAGCAGACGAAGACAGGGAAGCGCCTATGGCTACACCTTC. This translates into CASRRRQGSAYGYTF.

A remark on this clone: Sequence at one end of the junction differs from germline and may be a read error. V gene TRBV6-5 combines with J gene TRBJ1-1; the D is unclear. The length of the CDR3 is 14 residues. Per germline, CDR1 MNHEY and CDR2 SVGAGI. CDR3 sequence (DNA): TGTGCCAGCAGTTACGTCGGCGGGAACTCTGAAGCTTTCTTT. Residues: CASSYVGGNSEAFF.

This clone appeared a single time. This chain connects TRBV5-1 to TRBJ1-1, with TRBD1 identical over 10 bases. The CDR3 extends over 17 amino acids. In germline, CDR1 is SGHRS, CDR2 YFSETQ. The ends lost 4 bases at V and 0 bases at J; junction bases unmatched: 9. CDR3 coding DNA: TGCGCCAGCAGCGGGGGGACAGGGGTCTTTCTGAACACTGAAGCTTTCTTT. It translates to CASSGGTGVFLNTEAFF.

The chain couples TRBV4-1 to TRBJ1-4; maybe TRBD1 (5 bases). Germline CDR1 reads MGHRA; CDR2 reads YSYEKL. This CDR3 contains 15 residues. Trimming left V 4 bases short and J 8 bases short, with 17 bases between. CDR3 sequence reads: CASSPRGALGEKLFF. The CDR3, as DNA: TGCGCCAGCAGCCCCCGTGGGGCATTAGGGGAAAAACTGTTTTTT.

The gene calls are TRBV9 and TRBJ1-2; the match to TRBD1 covers 8 bases. Per the germline V gene, CDR1 is SGDLS and CDR2 is YYNGEE. This CDR3 is built from 14 residues. The J segment lost 3 bases and the V segment lost 4 bases, leaving 5 bases of the junction unmatched. The CDR3 region has the DNA TGTGCCAGCAGCTTAGACAGGGGATACTATGGCTACACCTTC. As protein: CASSLDRGYYGYTF.

The gene calls are TRBV15 and TRBJ2-3, with unresolved D. Trimming pared 5 bases from V and 4 bases from J, leaving 7 bases between. The CDR3 totals 12 residues. Germline loops: CDR1 LNHNV, CDR2 YYDKDF (reference sequence). Here the CDR3 reads CATSFLSDTQYF. In DNA form, the CDR3 reads TGTGCCACCAGCTTCCTATCAGATACGCAGTATTTT. The full variable domain, completed using reference TRBV15 and TRBJ2-3, is DAMVIQNPRYQVTQFGKPVTLSCSQTLNHNVMYWYQQKSSQAPKLLFHYYDKDFNNEADTPDNFQSRRPNTSFCFLDIRSPGLGDTAMYLCATSFLSDTQYFGPGTRLTVL.

The chain uses TRBV19 and TRBJ1-1; D call uncertain. The V gene's germline CDR1 is LNHDA and CDR2 SQIVND (reference sequence). Trimming took off 1 base at V and 0 bases at J, with 9 bases between the two ends. This CDR3 has 15 amino acids. The CDR3 sequence: CASSIGAVMNTEAFF. CDR3 DNA sequence: TGTGCCAGTAGTATAGGGGCCGTAATGAACACTGAAGCTTTCTTT.